This T cell receptor (beta chain) comes out of a study of T cells of healthy individuals. J gave up 4 bases and V 5 bases, and 9 bases lay outside the gene matches. The germline CDR1 and CDR2 sequences are SGHVS and FQNEAQ. The CDR3 totals 16 residues. From the 5' RACE reads, TCRdb called clonotypes with MiXCR, one entry per CDR3 protein. This repertoire shows 40,000 to 65,000 distinct CDR3 sequences, over 12% found once; its top ten account for about 16%. V and J are TRBV7-8 and TRBJ2-1, with 9 bases that match TRBD1. The TCR originated in a human donor in good health. The CDR3 DNA follows: TGTGCCAGCAGCGCCCCCGGGACAGGGCTTTACAATGAGCAGTTCTTC. Its translation is CASSAPGTGLYNEQFF.